This paragraph reports one TCR beta chain. The data originate from a study of control samples from healthy donors and cancer patients. Sequenced by immunoSEQ multiplex PCR; TCRdb stores in-frame clones only, minus some. This listing includes some 190,000 clones. V was clipped by 2 bases and J by 1 base; unmatched bases: 1. There are 14 residues in the CDR3. CDR1 and CDR2 (germline): SGDLS, YYNGEE. Sequencing was carried out using blood. The V and J genes are TRBV9 and TRBJ2-5, with 8 bases identical to TRBD2. The clonotype originates from a woman aged 25 to 39 in good health. CDR3 loop: CASSVSGVQETQYF. The CDR3 DNA reads as TGTGCCAGCAGCGTTAGCGGGGTCCAAGAGACCCAGTACTTC.